This T cell receptor beta chain is from a study of blood T cell repertoires in COVID-19. Looking at the study overall: Acute-phase and convalescent COVID-19 samples originated in the United States, Italy and Spain. T cells, B-cell-depleted T cells, or PBMCs provided the cDNA or gDNA that served as material.

In the study's own analysis: Reference gene primers were amplified, and this amplification served to estimate nucleated cell counts. Data came from immunoSEQ multiplex PCR; TCRdb stores just in-frame clones and leaves some out. The V and J calls and clone size come from that table; D and trimming were worked out from the DNA. Of approximately 200,000 clones listed, about 83% are singletons. The sample comprised peripheral blood. The receptor was derived from a woman between 50 and 59 years old with acute or convalescent COVID-19.

In DNA form, the CDR3 reads TGTGCCAGCAGCGTAGCAGAACTAGCGGAGGCCTACGAGCAGTACTTC. Translation gives CASSVAELAEAYEQYF. V is TRBV9 and J is TRBJ2-7; TRBD2 matches 8 bases. There are 16 residues in the CDR3. Trimming at V came to 0 bases and at J to 2 bases, leaving 7 bases not matched to a gene. Germline lookup yields CDR1 SGDLS and CDR2 YYNGEE.